This TCR beta chain was identified in a study of CD8 T cells in ankylosing spondylitis. General study points: A TCR beta motif of fewer than ten highly homologous variants seemed to mark ankylosing spondylitis blood. Clones linked to disease, bearing a CD8+ phenotype, were relatively rare in peripheral blood.

As to this clonotype: Its antigen is currently unknown.

TCRdb fed the 5' RACE reads into MiXCR, producing one record per CDR3 protein. The sample holds under 850,000 distinct CDR3 sequences, under 20% seen once. Specimen: blood, either unsorted or a sorted T cell fraction (not recorded which). This TCR came from a male donor with ankylosing spondylitis.

The CDR3 coding sequence is TGCGCCAGCAGCTTGGCGGCAGGGGGAATTTCAGAGACCCAGTACTTC. It yields the protein CASSLAAGGISETQYF. The chain joins TRBV5-1 to TRBJ2-5; TRBD1 aligns across 7 bases. The CDR3 consists of 16 residues. Germline values: CDR1 SGHRS, CDR2 YFSETQ. With V trimmed by 0 bases and J by 4 bases, 9 bases remained unmatched.